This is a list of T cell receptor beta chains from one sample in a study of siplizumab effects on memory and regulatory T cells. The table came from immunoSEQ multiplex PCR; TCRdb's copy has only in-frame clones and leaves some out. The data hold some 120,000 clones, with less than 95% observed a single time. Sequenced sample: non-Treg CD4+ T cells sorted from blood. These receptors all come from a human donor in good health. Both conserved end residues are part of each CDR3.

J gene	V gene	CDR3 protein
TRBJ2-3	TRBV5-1	CASSSTSTDTQYF
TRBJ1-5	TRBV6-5	CASSWTGVNQPQHF
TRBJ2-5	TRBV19	CASSIVGASGVTQYF
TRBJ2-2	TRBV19	CASRNQGSNTGELFF
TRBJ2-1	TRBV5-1	CASSSTGASYNEQFF
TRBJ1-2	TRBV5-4	CASSLDRGVPGYTF
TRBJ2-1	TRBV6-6	CASSPERDEQFF
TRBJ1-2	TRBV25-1	CASSLGNYGYTF
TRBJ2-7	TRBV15	CATSRVGGLGEQYF
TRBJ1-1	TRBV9	CASSVQVNTEAFF
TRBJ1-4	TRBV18	CASSPLTGQEKLFF
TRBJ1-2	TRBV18	CASSFDTDYGYTF